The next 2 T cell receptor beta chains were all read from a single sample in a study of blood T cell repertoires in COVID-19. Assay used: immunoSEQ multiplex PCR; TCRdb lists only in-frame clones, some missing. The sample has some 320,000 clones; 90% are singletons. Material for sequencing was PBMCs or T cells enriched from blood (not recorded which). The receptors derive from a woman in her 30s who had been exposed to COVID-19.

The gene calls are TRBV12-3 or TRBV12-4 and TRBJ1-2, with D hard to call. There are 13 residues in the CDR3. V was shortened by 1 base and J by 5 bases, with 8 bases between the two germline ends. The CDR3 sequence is CASSLEGVYGYTF. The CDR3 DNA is TGTGCCAGCAGTTTAGAGGGAGTTTATGGCTACACCTTC.

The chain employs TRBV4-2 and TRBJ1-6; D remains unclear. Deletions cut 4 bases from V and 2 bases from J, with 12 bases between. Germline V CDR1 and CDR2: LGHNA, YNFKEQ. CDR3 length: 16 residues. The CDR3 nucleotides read TGTGCCAGCAGCCCGGCGGCGGGGACCTATAATTCACCCCTCCACTTT. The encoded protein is CASSPAAGTYNSPLHF.